This T cell receptor beta chain stems from a study of OX40 agonist ivuxolimab in advanced cancers. About this clone itself: No antigen is known for it.

CDR3 size: 13 residues. V shed 0 bases and J 6 bases; nucleotides not matched to a gene: 2. Germline values: CDR1 SGHRS, CDR2 YFSETQ. Libraries were prepared by immunoSEQ multiplex PCR; TCRdb keeps only in-frame clonotypes and omits some of them. The sample contains about 68,000 clones, roughly 82% of which appear only once. The study, taken as a whole, reports: Expanded clones were, on average, more numerous among CD8+ T cells than CD4+.

The chain links TRBV5-1 to TRBJ1-2; 7 bases agree with TRBD1. Sample: CD4+ or CD8+ T cells sorted from blood, taken in a trial of the OX40 agonist ivuxolimab. The source of this sequence is an adult with an advanced solid tumor such as melanoma, head and neck, liver or kidney cancer. The CDR3 DNA sequence: TGCGCCAGCAGCTTGGAGGGGGCAGATGGCTACACCTTC. Its protein product is CASSLEGADGYTF.